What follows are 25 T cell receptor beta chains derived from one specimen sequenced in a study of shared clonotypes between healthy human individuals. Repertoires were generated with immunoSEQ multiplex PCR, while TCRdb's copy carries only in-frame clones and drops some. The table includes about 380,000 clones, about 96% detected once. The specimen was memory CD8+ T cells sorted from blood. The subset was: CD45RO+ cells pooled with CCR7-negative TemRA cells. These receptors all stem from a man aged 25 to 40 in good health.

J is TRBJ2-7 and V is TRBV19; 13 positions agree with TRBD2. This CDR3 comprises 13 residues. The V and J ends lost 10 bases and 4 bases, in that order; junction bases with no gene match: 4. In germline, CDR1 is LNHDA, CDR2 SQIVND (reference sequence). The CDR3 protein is CATKGLAGYEQYF. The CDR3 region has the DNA TGTGCCACCAAGGGACTAGCGGGATACGAGCAGTACTTC.

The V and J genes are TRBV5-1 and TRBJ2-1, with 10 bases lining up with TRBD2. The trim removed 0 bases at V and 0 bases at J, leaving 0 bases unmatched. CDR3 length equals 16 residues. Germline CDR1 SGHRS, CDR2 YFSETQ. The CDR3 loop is CASSLGLAGSYNEQFF. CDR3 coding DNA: TGCGCCAGCAGCTTGGGACTAGCGGGCTCCTACAATGAGCAGTTCTTC.

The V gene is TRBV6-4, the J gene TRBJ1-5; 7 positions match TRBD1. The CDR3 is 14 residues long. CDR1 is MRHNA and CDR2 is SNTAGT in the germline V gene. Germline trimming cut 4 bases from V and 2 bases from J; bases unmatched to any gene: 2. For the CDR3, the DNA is TGTGCCAGCAGTGGGGACAGATGCAATCAGCCCCAGCATTTT. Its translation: CASSGDRCNQPQHF.

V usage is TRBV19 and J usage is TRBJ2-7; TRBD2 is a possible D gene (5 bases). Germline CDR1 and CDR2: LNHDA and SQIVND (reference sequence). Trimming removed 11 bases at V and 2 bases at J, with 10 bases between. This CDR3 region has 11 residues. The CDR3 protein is CAVQRTYEQYF. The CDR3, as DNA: TGTGCCGTTCAGCGGACCTACGAGCAGTACTTC.

This CDR3 is CASSSQAEAFF. The CDR3 DNA sequence: TGTGCCAGCAGCTCACAGGCGGAAGCTTTCTTT. This sequence joins TRBV7-9 and TRBJ1-1, with D maybe TRBD1 (5 bases). V lost 4 bases and J 8 bases, leaving 8 bases between the germline ends. The CDR3 loop spans 11 amino acids. Looked up from germline, CDR1 is SEHNR and CDR2 is FQNEAQ (reference sequence).

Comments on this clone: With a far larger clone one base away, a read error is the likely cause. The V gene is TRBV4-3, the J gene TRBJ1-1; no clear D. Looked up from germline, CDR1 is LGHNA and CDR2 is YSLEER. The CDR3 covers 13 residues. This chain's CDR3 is CAGSPQRNTEAFF. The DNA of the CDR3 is TGCGCCGGCAGCCCCCAACGGAACACTGAAGCTTTCTTT.

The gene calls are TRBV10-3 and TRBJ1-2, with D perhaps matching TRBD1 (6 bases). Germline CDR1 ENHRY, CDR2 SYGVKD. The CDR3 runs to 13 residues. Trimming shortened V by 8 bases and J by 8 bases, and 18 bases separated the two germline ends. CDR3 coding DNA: TGTGCCATCTCCGGGACATCCGCTGAGGGCTACACCTTC. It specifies CAISGTSAEGYTF.

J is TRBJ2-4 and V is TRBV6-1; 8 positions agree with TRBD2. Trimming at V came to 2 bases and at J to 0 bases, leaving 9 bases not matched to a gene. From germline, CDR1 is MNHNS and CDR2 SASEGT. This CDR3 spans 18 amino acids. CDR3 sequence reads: CASSEYFGRGLAKNIQYF. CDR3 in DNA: TGTGCCAGCAGTGAATATTTCGGGAGGGGATTAGCCAAAAACATTCAGTACTTC.

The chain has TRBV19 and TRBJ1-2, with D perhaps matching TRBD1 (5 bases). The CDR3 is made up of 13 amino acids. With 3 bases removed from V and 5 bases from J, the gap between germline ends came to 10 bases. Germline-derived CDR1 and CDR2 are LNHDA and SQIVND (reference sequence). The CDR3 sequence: CASSIDSLYGYTF. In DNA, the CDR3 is TGTGCCAGTAGTATCGACAGTCTTTATGGCTACACCTTC.

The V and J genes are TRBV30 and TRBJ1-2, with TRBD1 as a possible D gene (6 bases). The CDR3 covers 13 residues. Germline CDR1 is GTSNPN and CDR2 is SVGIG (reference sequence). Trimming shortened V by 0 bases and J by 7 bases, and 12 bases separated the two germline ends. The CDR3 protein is CAWSVRQGFGYTF. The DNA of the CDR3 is TGTGCCTGGAGTGTACGGCAGGGGTTTGGCTACACCTTC. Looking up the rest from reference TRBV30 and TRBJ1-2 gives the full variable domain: SQTIHQWPATLVQPVGSPLSLECTVEGTSNPNLYWYRQAAGRGLQLLFYSVGIGQISSEVPQNLSASRPQDRQFILSSKKLLLSDSGFYLCAWSVRQGFGYTFGSGTRLTVV.

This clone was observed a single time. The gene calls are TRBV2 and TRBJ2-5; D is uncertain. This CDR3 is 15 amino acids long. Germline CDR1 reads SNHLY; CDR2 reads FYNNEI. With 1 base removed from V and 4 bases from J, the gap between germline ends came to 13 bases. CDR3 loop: CASSEDGFRRETQYF. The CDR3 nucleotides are TGTGCCAGCAGTGAAGATGGTTTTCGGAGAGAGACCCAGTACTTC.

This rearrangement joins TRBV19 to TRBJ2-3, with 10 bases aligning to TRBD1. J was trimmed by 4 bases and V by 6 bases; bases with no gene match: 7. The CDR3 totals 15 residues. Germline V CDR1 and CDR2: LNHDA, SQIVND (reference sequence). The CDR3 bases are TGTGCCAGTAGAGACCGGGACAGGGGTGCAGATACGCAGTATTTT. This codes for CASRDRDRGADTQYF.

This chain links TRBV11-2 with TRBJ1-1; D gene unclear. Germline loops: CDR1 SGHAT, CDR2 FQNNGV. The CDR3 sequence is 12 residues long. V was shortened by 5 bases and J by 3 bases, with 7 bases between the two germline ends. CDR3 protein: CASSVQDTEAFF. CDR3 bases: TGTGCCAGCAGCGTCCAGGACACTGAAGCTTTCTTT.

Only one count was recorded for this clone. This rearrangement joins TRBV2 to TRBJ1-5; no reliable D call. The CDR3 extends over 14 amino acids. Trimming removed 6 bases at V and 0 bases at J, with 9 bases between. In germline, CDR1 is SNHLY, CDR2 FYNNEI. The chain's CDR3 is CASRRGYSNQPQHF. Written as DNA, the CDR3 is TGTGCCAGCAGACGGGGTTATAGCAATCAGCCCCAGCATTTT.

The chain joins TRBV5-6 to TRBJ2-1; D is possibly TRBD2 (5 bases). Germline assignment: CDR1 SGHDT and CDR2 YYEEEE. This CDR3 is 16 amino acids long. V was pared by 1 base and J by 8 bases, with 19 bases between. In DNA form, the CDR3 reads TGTGCCAGCAGCTTGAACGGGGAGAAAGTGTTCGATGAGCAGTTCTTC. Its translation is CASSLNGEKVFDEQFF.

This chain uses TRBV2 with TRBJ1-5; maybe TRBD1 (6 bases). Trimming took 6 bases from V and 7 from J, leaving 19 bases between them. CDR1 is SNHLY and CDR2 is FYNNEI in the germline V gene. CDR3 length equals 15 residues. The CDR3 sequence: CASRDRFLSRQPQHF. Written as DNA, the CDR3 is TGTGCCAGCAGAGACAGGTTTTTGTCGAGGCAGCCCCAGCATTTT. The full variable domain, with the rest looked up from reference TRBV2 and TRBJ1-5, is EPEVTQTPSHQVTQMGQEVILRCVPISNHLYFYWYRQILGQKVEFLVSFYNNEISEKSEIFDDQFSVERPDGSNFTLKIRSTKLEDSAMYFCASRDRFLSRQPQHFGDGTRLSIL.

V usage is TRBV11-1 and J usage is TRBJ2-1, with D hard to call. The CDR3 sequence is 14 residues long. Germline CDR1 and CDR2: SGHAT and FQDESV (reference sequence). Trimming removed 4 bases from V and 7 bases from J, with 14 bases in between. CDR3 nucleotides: TGTGCCAGCAGCTCTGGACCAACCCCAAATGAGCAGTTCTTC. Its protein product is CASSSGPTPNEQFF.

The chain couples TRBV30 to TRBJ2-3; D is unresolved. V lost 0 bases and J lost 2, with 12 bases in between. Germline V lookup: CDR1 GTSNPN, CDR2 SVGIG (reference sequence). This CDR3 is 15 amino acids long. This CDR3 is CAWSVGRRATDTQYF. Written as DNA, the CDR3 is TGTGCCTGGAGTGTAGGCAGGAGAGCCACAGATACGCAGTATTTT.

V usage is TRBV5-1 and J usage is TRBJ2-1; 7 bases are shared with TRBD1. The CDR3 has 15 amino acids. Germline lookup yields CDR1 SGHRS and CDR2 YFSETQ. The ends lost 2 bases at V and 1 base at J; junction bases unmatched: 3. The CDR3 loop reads CASSFRDSSYNEQFF. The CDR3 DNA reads TGCGCCAGCAGCTTCCGGGACAGTTCCTACAATGAGCAGTTCTTC.

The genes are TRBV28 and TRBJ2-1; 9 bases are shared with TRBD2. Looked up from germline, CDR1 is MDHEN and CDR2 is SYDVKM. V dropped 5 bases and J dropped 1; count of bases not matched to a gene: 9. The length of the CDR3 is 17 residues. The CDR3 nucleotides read TGTGCCAGCAGTCCACCCCAGACTAGCGGATCCTACAATGAGCAGTTCTTC. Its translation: CASSPPQTSGSYNEQFF. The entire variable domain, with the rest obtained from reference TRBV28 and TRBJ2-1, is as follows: DVKVTQSSRYLVKRTGEKVFLECVQDMDHENMFWYRQDPGLGLRLIYFSYDVKMKEKGDIPEGYSVSREKKERFSLILESASTNQTSMYLCASSPPQTSGSYNEQFFGPGTRLTVL.

The CDR3 DNA reads TGTGCCAGCAGTTACTCGCGCGTGTCGGGGGAGACCCAGTACTTC. It specifies CASSYSRVSGETQYF. This chain joins TRBV6-5 and TRBJ2-5; D possibly corresponds to TRBD2 (5 bases). Per germline, CDR1 MNHEY and CDR2 SVGAGI. The CDR3 totals 15 residues. With 0 bases removed from V and 5 bases from J, the gap between germline ends came to 13 bases.

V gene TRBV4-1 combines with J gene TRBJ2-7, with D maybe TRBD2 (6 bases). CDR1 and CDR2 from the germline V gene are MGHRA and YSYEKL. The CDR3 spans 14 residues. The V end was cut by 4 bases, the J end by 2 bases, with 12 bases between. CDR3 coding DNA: TGCGCCAGCAGCCGTACGACTAGTGCCTACGAGCAGTACTTC. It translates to CASSRTTSAYEQYF.

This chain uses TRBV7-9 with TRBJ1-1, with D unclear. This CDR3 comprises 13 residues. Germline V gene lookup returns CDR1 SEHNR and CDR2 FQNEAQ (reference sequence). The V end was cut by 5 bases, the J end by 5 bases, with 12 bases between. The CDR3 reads CASSLSPLTEAFF. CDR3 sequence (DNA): TGTGCCAGCAGCCTCAGCCCCTTAACTGAAGCTTTCTTT.

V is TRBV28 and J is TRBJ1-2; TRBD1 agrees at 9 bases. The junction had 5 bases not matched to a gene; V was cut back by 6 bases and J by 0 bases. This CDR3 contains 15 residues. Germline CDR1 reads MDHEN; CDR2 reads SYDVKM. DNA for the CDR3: TGTGCCAGCAGACCACAGGGGGCGGCTAACTATGGCTACACCTTC. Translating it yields CASRPQGAANYGYTF.

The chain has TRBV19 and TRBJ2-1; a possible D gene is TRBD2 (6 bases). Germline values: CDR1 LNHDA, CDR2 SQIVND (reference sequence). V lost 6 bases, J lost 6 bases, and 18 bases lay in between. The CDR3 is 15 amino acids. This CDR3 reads CASSRDLAPRNEQFF. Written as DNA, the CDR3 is TGTGCCAGTAGCCGGGACTTAGCCCCCCGCAATGAGCAGTTCTTC.